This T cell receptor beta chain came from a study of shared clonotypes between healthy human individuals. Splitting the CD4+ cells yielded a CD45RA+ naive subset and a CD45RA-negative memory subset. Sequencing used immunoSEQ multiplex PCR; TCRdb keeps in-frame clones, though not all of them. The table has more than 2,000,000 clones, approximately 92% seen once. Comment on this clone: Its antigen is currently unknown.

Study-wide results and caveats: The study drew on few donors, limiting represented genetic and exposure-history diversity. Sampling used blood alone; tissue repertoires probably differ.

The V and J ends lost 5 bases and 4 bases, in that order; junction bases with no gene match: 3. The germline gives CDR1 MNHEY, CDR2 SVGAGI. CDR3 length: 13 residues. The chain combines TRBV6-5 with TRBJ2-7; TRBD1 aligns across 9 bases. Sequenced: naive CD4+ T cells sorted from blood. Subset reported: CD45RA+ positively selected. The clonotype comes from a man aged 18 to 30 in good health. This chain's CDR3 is CASSHGQGYEQYF. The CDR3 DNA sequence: TGTGCCAGCAGTCACGGACAGGGGTACGAGCAGTACTTC.